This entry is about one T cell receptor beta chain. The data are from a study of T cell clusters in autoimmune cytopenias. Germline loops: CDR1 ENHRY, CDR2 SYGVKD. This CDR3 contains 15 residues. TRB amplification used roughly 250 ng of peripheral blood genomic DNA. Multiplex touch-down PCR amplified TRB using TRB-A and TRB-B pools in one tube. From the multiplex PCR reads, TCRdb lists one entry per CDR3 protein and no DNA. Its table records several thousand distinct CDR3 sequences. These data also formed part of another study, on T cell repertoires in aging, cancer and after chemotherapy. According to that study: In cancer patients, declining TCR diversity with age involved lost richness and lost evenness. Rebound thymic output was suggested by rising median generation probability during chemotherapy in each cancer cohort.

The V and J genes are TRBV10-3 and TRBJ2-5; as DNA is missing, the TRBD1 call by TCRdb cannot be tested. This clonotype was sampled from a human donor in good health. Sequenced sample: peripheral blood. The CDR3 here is CAISGYRDMRETQYF.